These 31 T cell receptor beta chains originate from one sample sequenced in a study of TIL therapy for anti-PD-1-resistant metastatic lung cancer. Specified time point: pre-treatment sample, taken before nivolumab and TIL therapy. This was the immunoSEQ v3 assay. The data were produced by immunoSEQ multiplex PCR, yet TCRdb's version contains in-frame clones alone and is incomplete. The sample shows approximately 15,000 clones, around 88% of them seen only once. The input for sequencing was blood, taken at baseline. The origin of the receptors is a person between 25 and 79 years old with non-small cell lung cancer.

The rearrangement links TRBV2 to TRBJ2-2, with 7 bases identical to TRBD1. The CDR3 runs to 15 residues. The V and J ends lost 6 bases and 0 bases, in that order; junction bases with no gene match: 4. Per the germline V gene, CDR1 is SNHLY and CDR2 is FYNNEI. The CDR3 protein is CASSVTGANTGELFF. CDR3 DNA: TGTGCCAGCAGCGTTACAGGGGCGAACACCGGGGAGCTGTTTTTT.

The chain recombines TRBV5-8 with TRBJ1-3; weak D call: TRBD1 (6 bases). The germline gives CDR1 SGHTS, CDR2 YDEGEE. The CDR3 loop spans 14 amino acids. Trimming shortened V by 4 bases and J by 5 bases, and 13 bases separated the two germline ends. The CDR3 nucleotides are TGTGCCAGCAGCCGCAGGGGATCTAGAAACACCATATATTTT. It yields the protein CASSRRGSRNTIYF.

V is TRBV7-2 and J is TRBJ2-5; TRBD2 matches 12 bases. The CDR3 sequence is 15 residues long. The V gene end was trimmed by 6 bases and the J gene end by 2 bases; junction bases not matched to a gene: 4. Germline CDR1 reads SGHTA; CDR2 reads FQGNSA. The CDR3 DNA follows: TGTGCCAGCAGAGGACTAGCGGGGTATCAAGAGACCCAGTACTTC. Protein: CASRGLAGYQETQYF.

This chain uses TRBV9 with TRBJ1-3, with D perhaps matching TRBD1 (6 bases). The CDR3 has 15 amino acids. The V gene lost 4 bases and the J gene lost 0 bases, with 11 bases spanning the gap. Germline V gives CDR1 SGDLS, CDR2 YYNGEE. The CDR3 DNA reads TGTGCCAGCAGCAAGGGGGGACCCTCTGGAAACACCATATATTTT. It translates to CASSKGGPSGNTIYF.

In DNA, the CDR3 is TGTGCCAGCAGCCTTGGGGCCGGGACTCCTAATTCACCCCTCCACTTT. Translated, it gives CASSLGAGTPNSPLHF. The chain uses TRBV6-6 and TRBJ1-6; perhaps TRBD1 as D (5 bases). V lost 6 bases, J lost 6 bases, and 18 bases lay in between. The CDR3 consists of 16 residues. Germline V gives CDR1 MNHNY, CDR2 SVGAGI (reference sequence).

The chain has TRBV5-4 and TRBJ2-3; 9 bases fit TRBD1. Looked up from germline, CDR1 is SGHNT and CDR2 is YYREEE (reference sequence). After removal of 4 bases from V and 1 base from J, the junction contained 4 bases not matched to a gene. The CDR3 length is 15 residues. CDR3 in amino acids: CASSPRQGGTDTQYF. The CDR3 DNA follows: TGTGCCAGCAGCCCGCGACAGGGGGGCACAGATACGCAGTATTTT.

This sequence joins TRBV11-2 and TRBJ2-1, with 8 bases lining up with TRBD1. The CDR3 totals 14 residues. V was pared by 3 bases and J by 8 bases, with 6 bases of the junction left unmatched. CDR1 is SGHAT and CDR2 is FQNNGV in the germline V gene. The DNA for the CDR3 is TGTGCCAGCAGCTTTGATCAGGGGGCTCATGAGCAGTTCTTC. Translation: CASSFDQGAHEQFF. The full variable domain, completed using reference TRBV11-2 and TRBJ2-1, is EAGVAQSPRYKIIEKRQSVAFWCNPISGHATLYWYQQILGQGPKLLIQFQNNGVVDDSQLPKDRFSAERLKGVDSTLKIQPAKLEDSAVYLCASSFDQGAHEQFFGPGTRLTVL.

CDR3 protein: CASSQDGTVNQPQHF. The CDR3 nucleotides are TGCGCCAGCAGCCAAGATGGAACAGTAAATCAGCCCCAGCATTTT. The gene calls are TRBV4-1 and TRBJ1-5; D is undetermined. Trimming removed 0 bases at V and 4 bases at J, with 10 bases between. The CDR3 has 15 amino acids. Germline-derived CDR1 and CDR2 are MGHRA and YSYEKL.

The J gene is TRBJ1-1, the V gene TRBV7-9; D possibly corresponds to TRBD1 (5 bases). The CDR3 runs 12 residues. Trimming pared 5 bases from V and 8 bases from J, leaving 12 bases between. From germline, CDR1 is SEHNR and CDR2 FQNEAQ (reference sequence). The CDR3 bases are TGTGCCAGCAGCCGTGGAGACAGAGAAGCTTTCTTT. This translates into CASSRGDREAFF.

This chain connects TRBV18 to TRBJ2-5, with TRBD1 matching over 8 bases. CDR3 length: 16 residues. Per germline, CDR1 KGHSH and CDR2 LQKENI. The V segment lost 1 base and the J segment 4 bases; nucleotides outside the gene matches: 8. The CDR3 DNA follows: TGTGCCAGCTCACCACTAACCAGGGGGCAGAGAGAGACCCAGTACTTC. Protein sequence: CASSPLTRGQRETQYF. Full variable domain (missing parts from reference TRBV18 and TRBJ2-5): NAGVMQNPRHLVRRRGQEARLRCSPMKGHSHVYWYRQLPEEGLKFMVYLQKENIIDESGMPKERFSAEFPKEGPSILRIQQVVRGDSAAYFCASSPLTRGQRETQYFGPGTRLLVL.

The chain carries TRBV19 and TRBJ2-3; 10 bases agree with TRBD2. The CDR3 loop spans 16 amino acids. The ends lost 4 bases at V and 3 bases at J; junction bases unmatched: 7. Looked up from germline, CDR1 is LNHDA and CDR2 is SQIVND (reference sequence). The DNA of the CDR3 is TGTGCCAGTAGTAGATCTAGCGGGAGCGGGACAGATACGCAGTATTTT. Translating gives CASSRSSGSGTDTQYF.

The genes are TRBV7-9 and TRBJ2-1, with D unresolved. This CDR3 spans 14 amino acids. Trimming pared 1 base from V and 6 bases from J, leaving 10 bases between. Germline CDR1 and CDR2: SEHNR and FQNEAQ (reference sequence). The CDR3 reads CASSLGGYSNEQFF. Written as DNA, the CDR3 is TGTGCCAGCAGCTTAGGAGGATATTCCAATGAGCAGTTCTTC.

The chain uses TRBV2 and TRBJ2-1; 13 nucleotides agree with TRBD2. CDR1 is SNHLY, CDR2 FYNNEI, per germline. Losses at the gene ends were 6 bases for V and 8 bases for J; bases not matched to a gene: 16. The CDR3 is 18 residues long. The CDR3 DNA reads as TGTGCCAGCAGGGAGAGGTTTTACGGGACTAGCGGGAACTATGAGCAGTTCTTC. Translation: CASRERFYGTSGNYEQFF.

The rearrangement links TRBV5-5 to TRBJ1-5, with D unresolved. This CDR3 contains 15 residues. Trimming shortened V by 0 bases and J by 0 bases, and 7 bases separated the two germline ends. Germline V gene lookup returns CDR1 SGHKS and CDR2 YYEKEE (reference sequence). In DNA, the CDR3 is TGTGCCAGCAGCTTGGCCGGGATTAGCAATCAGCCCCAGCATTTT. The encoded protein is CASSLAGISNQPQHF.

The chain combines TRBV11-3 with TRBJ2-5, with no clear D. Looked up from germline, CDR1 is SGHNT and CDR2 is YENEEA. The CDR3 loop spans 12 amino acids. V lost 2 bases, J lost 4 bases, and 5 bases lay in between. CDR3 in amino acids: CASSLSRETQYF. CDR3 nucleotides: TGTGCCAGCAGCTTATCCCGAGAGACCCAGTACTTC.

The J gene is TRBJ2-5, the V gene TRBV19; the D gene is possibly TRBD1 (5 bases). Germline lookup yields CDR1 LNHDA and CDR2 SQIVND (reference sequence). This CDR3 has 15 residues. V shed 3 bases and J shed 4 bases, with 15 bases lying between them. The CDR3 sequence: CASSMSATGRETQYF. CDR3 in DNA: TGTGCCAGTAGTATGAGTGCAACAGGAAGAGAGACCCAGTACTTC. Full variable domain (rest looked up from reference TRBV19 and TRBJ2-5): DGGITQSPKYLFRKEGQNVTLSCEQNLNHDAMYWYRQDPGQGLRLIYYSQIVNDFQKGDIAEGYSVSREKKESFPLTVTSAQKNPTAFYLCASSMSATGRETQYFGPGTRLLVL.

This clone is termed medium-sized. J is TRBJ2-7 and V is TRBV21-1; the table names TRBD2, a call not compared with the DNA. TRBV21-1 is termed a pseudogene. The CDR3 loop spans 14 amino acids. CDR3: CASSTREGIYEQYV. CDR3 DNA: TGTGCCAGCAGCACCCGGGAGGGAATCTACGAGCAGTACGTC.

This clone showed up just once. This rearrangement joins TRBV7-2 to TRBJ2-5; the D gene is possibly TRBD1 (5 bases). Germline values: CDR1 SGHTA, CDR2 FQGNSA. V lost 4 bases and J lost 2, with 8 bases in between. The CDR3 is 13 amino acids. This chain's CDR3 is CASSYRNQETQYF. The DNA for the CDR3 is TGTGCCAGCAGCTACAGGAATCAAGAGACCCAGTACTTC.

CDR3 sequence: CASSVRGIGWRNEQFF. The DNA of the CDR3 is TGTGCCAGCAGCGTTAGGGGGATTGGGTGGCGGAATGAGCAGTTCTTC. V is TRBV9 and J is TRBJ2-1; TRBD1 might be the D (6 bases). This CDR3 contains 16 residues. Germline values: CDR1 SGDLS, CDR2 YYNGEE. V was shortened by 2 bases and J by 7 bases, with 19 bases between the two germline ends.

This chain uses TRBV30 with TRBJ2-5, with D uncertain. CDR3 length: 11 residues. V lost 0 bases, J lost 5 bases, and 4 bases lay in between. Germline V gene lookup returns CDR1 GTSNPN and CDR2 SVGIG (reference sequence). The CDR3, as DNA: TGTGCCTGGAGTGTAAGTGAGACCCAGTACTTC. Translated, it gives CAWSVSETQYF.

CDR3 sequence (DNA): TGTGCCAGCAGTGGGTCCGGGGGCAAGAGGACCGGGGAGCTGTTTTTT. Protein sequence: CASSGSGGKRTGELFF. The V and J genes are TRBV28 and TRBJ2-2; D assignment may be TRBD1 or TRBD2 (6 bases each). Trimming removed 5 bases from V and 5 bases from J, with 18 bases in between. Germline V gene sequence: CDR1 MDHEN, CDR2 SYDVKM. The CDR3 totals 16 residues.

The chain combines TRBV2 with TRBJ1-5; tentative D call: TRBD1 (6 bases). Between the trimmed V and J ends, which lost 4 bases and 4 bases, there was a span of 11 bases. In germline, CDR1 is SNHLY, CDR2 FYNNEI. This CDR3 spans 14 amino acids. CDR3 DNA: TGTGCCAGCAGTGGGGGGCAGCGGAATCAGCCCCAGCATTTT. Translation gives CASSGGQRNQPQHF.

The CDR3: CATSRDPSSNQPQHF. DNA of the CDR3: TGTGCCACCAGCAGAGATCCGAGTAGCAATCAGCCCCAGCATTTT. The V call is TRBV15, the J call TRBJ1-5; no definite D call. Germline CDR1 reads LNHNV; CDR2 reads YYDKDF (reference sequence). The CDR3 runs to 15 residues. Trimming removed 0 bases at V and 0 bases at J, with 6 bases between.

This clone was recorded a few times. The chain couples TRBV7-6 to TRBJ2-1; 8 bases are shared with TRBD2. The CDR3 sequence is 15 residues long. The germline CDR1 and CDR2 sequences are SGHVS and FNYEAQ. V shed 1 base, J shed 8 bases, and the junction held 7 bases outside the gene matches. The CDR3 reads CASSLGAGGGYEQFF. The CDR3 region has the DNA TGTGCCAGCAGCTTAGGGGCGGGAGGTGGATATGAGCAGTTCTTC. Variable domain in full (rest from reference TRBV7-6 and TRBJ2-1): GAGVSQSPRYKVTKRGQDVALRCDPISGHVSLYWYRQALGQGPEFLTYFNYEAQQDKSGLPNDRFSAERPEGSISTLTIQRTEQRDSAMYRCASSLGAGGGYEQFFGPGTRLTVL.

The chain combines TRBV6-5 with TRBJ1-1; tentative D call: TRBD1 (5 bases). The ends were cut back, 5 bases at V and 1 base at J, with 11 bases in the middle. This CDR3 has 14 residues. The germline V gene has CDR1 MNHEY and CDR2 SVGAGI. The CDR3 protein is CASSPDRRNTEAFF. The DNA for the CDR3 is TGTGCCAGCAGTCCTGACAGAAGGAACACTGAAGCTTTCTTT.

V and J are TRBV2 and TRBJ1-2, with 7 bases fitting TRBD1. The germline V gene has CDR1 SNHLY and CDR2 FYNNEI. The CDR3 contains 13 residues. J was trimmed by 5 bases and V by 6 bases; bases with no gene match: 6. CDR3 nucleotides: TGTGCCAGCAGCCCCGACAGGGCGTATGGCTACACCTTC. Residues: CASSPDRAYGYTF.

The genes are TRBV7-8 and TRBJ2-3; 12 bases align to TRBD2. The V segment lost 8 bases and the J segment 4 bases; nucleotides outside the gene matches: 7. This CDR3 region has 15 residues. Germline CDR1 SGHVS, CDR2 FQNEAQ. The CDR3 DNA sequence: TGTGCCAGCTCCGTGACTAGCGGGAGTGCAGATACGCAGTATTTT. Its translation: CASSVTSGSADTQYF. Full variable domain (missing parts from reference TRBV7-8 and TRBJ2-3): GAGVSQSPRYKVAKRGQDVALRCDPISGHVSLFWYQQALGQGPEFLTYFQNEAQLDKSGLPSDRFFAERPEGSVSTLKIQRTQQEDSAVYLCASSVTSGSADTQYFGPGTRLTVL.

The chain recombines TRBV27 with TRBJ1-6; the D gene is possibly TRBD1 (5 bases). CDR3 length equals 14 residues. CDR1 is MNHEY, CDR2 SMNVEV, per germline (reference sequence). V was cut by 8 bases and J by 7 bases, with 15 bases left in between. The CDR3 DNA follows: TGTGCCAGCCGAGGGACCGTGGGGAATTCACCCCTCCACTTT. This sequence encodes CASRGTVGNSPLHF.

The chain couples TRBV7-6 to TRBJ2-5; unclear D gene. Trimming stripped 0 bases from V and 6 bases from J, with 14 bases between. The germline V gene has CDR1 SGHVS and CDR2 FNYEAQ. This CDR3 contains 15 residues. This chain's CDR3 is CASSLAVDRSKTQYF. CDR3 DNA sequence: TGTGCCAGCAGCTTAGCGGTGGATCGGTCCAAGACCCAGTACTTC. Together with reference TRBV7-6 and TRBJ2-5, the CDR3 gives the full variable domain: GAGVSQSPRYKVTKRGQDVALRCDPISGHVSLYWYRQALGQGPEFLTYFNYEAQQDKSGLPNDRFSAERPEGSISTLTIQRTEQRDSAMYRCASSLAVDRSKTQYFGPGTRLLVL.

This clone was seen a single time. This chain joins TRBV11-2 and TRBJ2-7; D is perhaps TRBD1 (6 bases). Trimming stripped 1 base from V and 4 bases from J, with 8 bases between. This CDR3 spans 13 amino acids. Germline values: CDR1 SGHAT, CDR2 FQNNGV. The CDR3 spells CASSLARGYEQYF. The CDR3 DNA reads as TGTGCCAGCAGCTTAGCCAGGGGTTACGAGCAGTACTTC.

V and J are TRBV30 and TRBJ2-3; the match to TRBD1 covers 10 bases. The CDR3 covers 17 residues. Germline V gene sequence: CDR1 GTSNPN, CDR2 SVGIG (reference sequence). The V gene end was trimmed by 0 bases and the J gene end by 4 bases; junction bases not matched to a gene: 10. The CDR3 loop reads CAWSVSLGQGVPDTQYF. The CDR3 DNA reads as TGTGCCTGGAGTGTATCTCTAGGACAGGGGGTTCCAGATACGCAGTATTTT.